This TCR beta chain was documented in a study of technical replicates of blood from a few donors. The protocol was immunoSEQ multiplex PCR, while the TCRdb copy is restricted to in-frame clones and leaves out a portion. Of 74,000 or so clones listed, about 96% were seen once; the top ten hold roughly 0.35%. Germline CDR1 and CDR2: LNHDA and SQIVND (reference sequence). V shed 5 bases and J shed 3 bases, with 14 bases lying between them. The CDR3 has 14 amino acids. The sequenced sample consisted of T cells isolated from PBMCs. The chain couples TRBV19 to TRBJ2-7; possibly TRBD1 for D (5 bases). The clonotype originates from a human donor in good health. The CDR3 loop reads CASSAGSLYYEQYF. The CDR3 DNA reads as TGTGCCAGTAGTGCAGGGTCCCTTTACTACGAGCAGTACTTC.